This entry features one TCR beta chain sequence. What it binds is not known. The sort gate was single viable CD3+CD4+CD8-CD45RO+ cells for memory CD4+ T cells. Serum IgG to CMV pp150, pp28, p38 and p52 defined serostatus. Positive selection with CD4 microbeads enriched total CD4+ T cells. Using immunoSEQ multiplex PCR, the repertoire was profiled, and TCRdb retains in-frame clones only, with some absent. Here the sample spans 45,000 to 50,000 clones, around 80% being singletons. The sample originates from a study of memory CD4+ T cells and cytomegalovirus serostatus. Whole-study findings and limits: CMV serostatus prediction reached median AUC around 0.94, or 0.89 with US-trained model. Suggested: most of the CMV-linked TCR signature lies in CD4+ memory cells.

Germline CDR1 is SGHRS and CDR2 is YFSETQ. This CDR3 contains 14 residues. Trimming shortened V by 4 bases and J by 0 bases, and 8 bases separated the two germline ends. The specimen was memory CD4+ T cells from blood. The TCR comes from an adult in good health and CMV-seronegative. This chain uses TRBV5-1 with TRBJ1-3, with D perhaps TRBD1 (5 bases). For the CDR3, the DNA is TGCGCCAGCAGCGTCGGGGCCTCTGGAAACACCATATATTTT. Translation gives CASSVGASGNTIYF. Drawing the rest from reference TRBV5-1 and TRBJ1-3, the complete variable domain is KAGVTQTPRYLIKTRGQQVTLSCSPISGHRSVSWYQQTPGQGLQFLFEYFSETQRNKGNFPGRFSGRQFSNSRSEMNVSTLELGDSALYLCASSVGASGNTIYFGEGSWLTVV.